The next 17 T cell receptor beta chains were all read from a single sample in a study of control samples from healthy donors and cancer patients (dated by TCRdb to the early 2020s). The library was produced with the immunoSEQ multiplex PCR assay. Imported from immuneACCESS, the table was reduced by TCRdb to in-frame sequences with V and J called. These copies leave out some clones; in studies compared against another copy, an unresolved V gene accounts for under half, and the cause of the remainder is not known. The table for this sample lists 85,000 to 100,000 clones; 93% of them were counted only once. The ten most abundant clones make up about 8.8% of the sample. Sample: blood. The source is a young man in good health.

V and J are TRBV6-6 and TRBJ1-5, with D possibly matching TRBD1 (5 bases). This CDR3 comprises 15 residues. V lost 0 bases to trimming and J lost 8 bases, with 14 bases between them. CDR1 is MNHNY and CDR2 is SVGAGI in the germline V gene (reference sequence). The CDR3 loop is CASSYSSGTEKPQHF. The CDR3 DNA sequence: TGTGCCAGCAGTTACTCTTCAGGGACGGAAAAGCCCCAGCATTTT.

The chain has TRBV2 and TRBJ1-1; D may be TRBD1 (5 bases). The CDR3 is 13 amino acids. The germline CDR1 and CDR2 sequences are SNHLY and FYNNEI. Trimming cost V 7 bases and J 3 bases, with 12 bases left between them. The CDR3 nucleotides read TGTGCCAGCACCCCGGGGGTGCACACTGAAGCTTTCTTT. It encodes CASTPGVHTEAFF.

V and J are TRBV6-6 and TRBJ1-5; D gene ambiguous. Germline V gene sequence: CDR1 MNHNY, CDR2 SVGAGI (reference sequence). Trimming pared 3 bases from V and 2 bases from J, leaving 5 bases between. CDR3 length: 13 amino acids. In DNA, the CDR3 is TGTGCCAGCAGTTATCCAGGCAATCAGCCCCAGCATTTT. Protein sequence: CASSYPGNQPQHF.

CDR3 DNA: TGTGCCAGCAGCGTAGAACAGGGAGGCGTCTATGGCTACACCTTC. Amino acid sequence: CASSVEQGGVYGYTF. The chain joins TRBV9 to TRBJ1-2, with D possibly matching TRBD1 (6 bases). Germline V gives CDR1 SGDLS, CDR2 YYNGEE. V was clipped by 0 bases and J by 4 bases, with 13 bases between them. This CDR3 comprises 15 residues.

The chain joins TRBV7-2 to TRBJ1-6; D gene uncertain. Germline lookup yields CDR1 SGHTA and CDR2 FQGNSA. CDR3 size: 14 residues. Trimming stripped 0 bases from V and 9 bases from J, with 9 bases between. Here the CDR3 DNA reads TGTGCCAGCAGCTTAGCCAGGTTAAGTTCACCCCTCCACTTT. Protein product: CASSLARLSSPLHF.

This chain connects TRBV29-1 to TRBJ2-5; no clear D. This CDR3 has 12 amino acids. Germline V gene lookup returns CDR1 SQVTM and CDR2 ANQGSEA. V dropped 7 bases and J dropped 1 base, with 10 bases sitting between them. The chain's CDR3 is CSAVTTQETQYF. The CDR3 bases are TGCAGCGCCGTAACTACCCAAGAGACCCAGTACTTC.

As DNA, the CDR3 is TGTGCCAGCAGCCCGACAGGCGATGGGAAGGAGACCCAGTACTTC. Its translation: CASSPTGDGKETQYF. J is TRBJ2-5 and V is TRBV14; D is possibly TRBD1 (6 bases). The V end was cut by 4 bases, the J end by 5 bases, with 17 bases between. Germline-derived CDR1 and CDR2 are SGHDN and FVKESK. The CDR3 totals 15 residues.

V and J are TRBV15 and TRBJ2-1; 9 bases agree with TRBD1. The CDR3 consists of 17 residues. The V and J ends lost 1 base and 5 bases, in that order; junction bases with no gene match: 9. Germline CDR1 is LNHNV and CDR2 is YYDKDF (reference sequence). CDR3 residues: CATSRGDGTGRNNEQFF. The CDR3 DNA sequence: TGTGCCACCAGCAGAGGGGACGGGACAGGGAGAAACAATGAGCAGTTCTTC.

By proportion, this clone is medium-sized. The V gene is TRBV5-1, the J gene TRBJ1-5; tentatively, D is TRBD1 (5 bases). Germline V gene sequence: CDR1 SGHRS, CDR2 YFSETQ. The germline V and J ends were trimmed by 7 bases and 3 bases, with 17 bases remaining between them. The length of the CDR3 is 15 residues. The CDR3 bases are TGCGCCAGCGTACTCTACAGGAGTACCAATCAGCCCCAGCATTTT. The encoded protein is CASVLYRSTNQPQHF.

As DNA, the CDR3 is TGTGCCAGCAGTCCCGGCGTTACAGCGAGCTCCTATAATTCACCCCTCCACTTT. Its protein is CASSPGVTASSYNSPLHF. This sequence joins TRBV6-6 and TRBJ1-6; D remains ambiguous. Germline CDR1 MNHNY, CDR2 SVGAGI (reference sequence). This CDR3 spans 18 amino acids. V was trimmed by 5 bases and J by 0 bases, leaving 17 bases between them.

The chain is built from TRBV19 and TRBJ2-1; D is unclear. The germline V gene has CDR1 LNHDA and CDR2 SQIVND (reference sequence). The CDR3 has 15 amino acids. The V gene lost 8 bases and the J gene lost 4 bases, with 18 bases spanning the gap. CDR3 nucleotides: TGTGCCAGTGCCTTAGGGCTCACAGCTTACAATGAGCAGTTCTTC. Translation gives CASALGLTAYNEQFF.

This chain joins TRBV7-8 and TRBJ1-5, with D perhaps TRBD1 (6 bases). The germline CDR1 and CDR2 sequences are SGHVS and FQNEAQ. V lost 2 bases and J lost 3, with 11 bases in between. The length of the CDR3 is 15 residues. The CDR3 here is CASSLRAGDNQPQHF. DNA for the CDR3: TGTGCCAGCAGCTTACGGGCAGGGGACAATCAGCCCCAGCATTTT. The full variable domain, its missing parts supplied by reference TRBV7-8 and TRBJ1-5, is GAGVSQSPRYKVAKRGQDVALRCDPISGHVSLFWYQQALGQGPEFLTYFQNEAQLDKSGLPSDRFFAERPEGSVSTLKIQRTQQEDSAVYLCASSLRAGDNQPQHFGDGTRLSIL.

The CDR3 DNA reads TGTGCCAGCAGGCTTCCCGGGGAGTTAGCTTTCTTT. This codes for CASRLPGELAFF. The genes are TRBV7-9 and TRBJ1-1; no clear D. The germline gives CDR1 SEHNR, CDR2 FQNEAQ (reference sequence). This CDR3 is built from 12 residues. The ends were cut back, 6 bases at V and 10 bases at J, with 15 bases in the middle.

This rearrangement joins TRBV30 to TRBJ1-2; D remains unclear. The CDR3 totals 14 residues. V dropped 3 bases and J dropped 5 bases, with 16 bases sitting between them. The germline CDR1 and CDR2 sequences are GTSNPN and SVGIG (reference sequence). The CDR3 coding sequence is TGTGCCTGGAGGGACCAGGTGAGCTGGTATGGCTACACCTTC. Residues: CAWRDQVSWYGYTF.

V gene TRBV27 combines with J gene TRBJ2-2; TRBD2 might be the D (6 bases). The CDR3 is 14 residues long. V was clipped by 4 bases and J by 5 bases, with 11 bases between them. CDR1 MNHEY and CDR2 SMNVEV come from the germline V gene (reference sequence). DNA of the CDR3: TGTGCCAGCAGTTCTCAGGGACTTACCGGGGAGCTGTTTTTT. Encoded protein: CASSSQGLTGELFF.

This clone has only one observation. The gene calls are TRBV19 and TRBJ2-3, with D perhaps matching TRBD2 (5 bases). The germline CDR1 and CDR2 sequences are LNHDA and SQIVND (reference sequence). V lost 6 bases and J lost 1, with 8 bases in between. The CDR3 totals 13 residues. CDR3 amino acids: CASSQAGTDTQYF. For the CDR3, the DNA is TGTGCCAGTAGCCAAGCGGGCACAGATACGCAGTATTTT.

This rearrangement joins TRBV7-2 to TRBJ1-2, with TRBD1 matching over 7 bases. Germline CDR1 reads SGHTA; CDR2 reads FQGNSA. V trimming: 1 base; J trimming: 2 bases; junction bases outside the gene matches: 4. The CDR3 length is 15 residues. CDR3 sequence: CASSLVRGLNYGYTF. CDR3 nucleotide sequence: TGTGCCAGCAGCTTAGTGAGGGGGCTAAACTATGGCTACACCTTC.